The 21 T cell receptor beta chains listed next were all sequenced from one sample in a study of cytomegalovirus exposure and HLA in healthy donors. PCR used 60 Vbeta primers and 13 Jbeta primers. Assay used: immunoSEQ multiplex PCR; TCRdb lists only in-frame clones, some missing. The repertoire holds fewer than 90,000 clones, with approximately 79% as singletons. The source material was PBMCs. These receptors were collected from a female donor in good health and CMV-seronegative.

The genes are TRBV10-3 and TRBJ2-7; 9 bases match TRBD1. This CDR3 has 14 amino acids. The J segment lost 5 bases and the V segment lost 6 bases, leaving 8 bases of the junction unmatched. CDR1 and CDR2 from the germline V gene are ENHRY and SYGVKD. The CDR3, as DNA: TGTGCCATCAGATCAACAGGGGGCTTGGACGAGCAGTACTTC. It codes for CAIRSTGGLDEQYF.

The V gene is TRBV6-5, the J gene TRBJ1-5, with TRBD1 matching 10 bases. V lost 5 bases to trimming and J lost 7 bases; unmatched junction nucleotides: 5. Germline V lookup: CDR1 MNHEY, CDR2 SVGAGI. The CDR3 loop spans 14 amino acids. Here the CDR3 DNA reads TGTGCCAGCAGTCCCGGGACAGGGGCCCAGCCCCAGCATTTT. It codes for CASSPGTGAQPQHF.

The chain has TRBV7-2 and TRBJ1-6; a possible D gene is TRBD1 (6 bases). Per germline, CDR1 SGHTA and CDR2 FQGNSA. This CDR3 has 15 amino acids. Trimming removed 6 bases from V and 4 bases from J, with 13 bases in between. CDR3 bases: TGTGCCAGCAGTCTAGACAGGACTTATAATTCACCCCTCCACTTT. Residues: CASSLDRTYNSPLHF.

This clone was detected a few times. The rearrangement uses TRBV18 and TRBJ1-3; D perhaps matches TRBD1 (5 bases). Trimming shortened V by 6 bases and J by 0 bases, and 18 bases separated the two germline ends. From germline, CDR1 is KGHSH and CDR2 LQKENI. The CDR3 is 17 residues long. CDR3 nucleotide sequence: TGTGCCAGCTCCCGACTGGAGGGGACCTTCTCTGGAAACACCATATATTTT. Translating it yields CASSRLEGTFSGNTIYF.

The chain uses TRBV7-9 and TRBJ2-7; D perhaps matches TRBD2 (5 bases). Germline V gene lookup returns CDR1 SEHNR and CDR2 FQNEAQ (reference sequence). The CDR3 totals 17 residues. The V gene lost 4 bases and the J gene lost 3 bases, with 22 bases spanning the gap. This chain's CDR3 is CASSSSLTTGRSYEQYF. CDR3 nucleotide sequence: TGTGCCAGCAGCTCGTCCCTCACTACGGGAAGGAGCTACGAGCAGTACTTC.

The CDR3 nucleotides are TGTGCCTGGAGTGTCGCGGGGGGGCGCGTAACTAATGAAAAACTGTTTTTT. Protein product: CAWSVAGGRVTNEKLFF. The chain uses TRBV30 and TRBJ1-4; D is possibly TRBD1 (6 bases). The CDR3 sequence is 17 residues long. Per germline, CDR1 GTSNPN and CDR2 SVGIG (reference sequence). V shed 0 bases and J shed 1 base, with 15 bases lying between them.

The V call is TRBV2, the J call TRBJ2-3; D perhaps matches TRBD2 (7 bases). The CDR3 consists of 13 residues. V lost 6 bases and J lost 6, with 13 bases in between. Per germline, CDR1 SNHLY and CDR2 FYNNEI. CDR3: CASRTEGGDTQYF. In DNA, the CDR3 is TGTGCCAGCAGGACTGAGGGGGGGGATACGCAGTATTTT.

A few counts support this clone. The chain uses TRBV30 and TRBJ2-3; unclear D gene. Trimming cost V 4 bases and J 0 bases, with 2 bases left between them. CDR3 length equals 11 residues. Looked up from germline, CDR1 is GTSNPN and CDR2 is SVGIG (reference sequence). The CDR3 loop reads CAWTSTDTQYF. In nucleotides, the CDR3 is TGTGCCTGGACAAGCACAGATACGCAGTATTTT.

The gene calls are TRBV6-6 and TRBJ2-2; maybe TRBD2 (5 bases). Germline loops: CDR1 MNHNY, CDR2 SVGAGI (reference sequence). V was cut by 5 bases and J by 3 bases, with 10 bases left in between. The CDR3 runs to 14 residues. The CDR3 reads CASSPRGYTGELFF. The CDR3 DNA is TGTGCCAGCAGTCCCCGGGGTTACACCGGGGAGCTGTTTTTT.

This clone has just one count. This rearrangement joins TRBV6-5 to TRBJ1-5, with TRBD1 matching 7 bases. The CDR3 length is 14 residues. The V gene end was trimmed by 2 bases and the J gene end by 4 bases; junction bases not matched to a gene: 2. Per the germline V gene, CDR1 is MNHEY and CDR2 is SVGAGI. CDR3 sequence (DNA): TGTGCCAGCAGTTACGGGGACAGAAATCAGCCCCAGCATTTT. Amino acids: CASSYGDRNQPQHF.

This chain links TRBV6-6 with TRBJ1-5; 7 bases are a match to TRBD1. Per the germline V gene, CDR1 is MNHNY and CDR2 is SVGAGI (reference sequence). Trimming removed 4 bases from V and 5 bases from J; junction bases left unmatched: 11. This CDR3 region has 16 residues. CDR3 region: CASSSWTGGGHQPQHF. In nucleotides, the CDR3 is TGTGCCAGCAGTTCCTGGACAGGTGGGGGGCATCAGCCCCAGCATTTT.

This chain uses TRBV12-2 with TRBJ2-1; the table calls TRBD2, which could not be checked here. TRBV12-2 is listed as a pseudogene. This CDR3 has 19 residues. The CDR3 sequence is CASRLYPQGEASSYNEQFF. In DNA form, the CDR3 reads TGTGCAAGTCGCTTATACCCCCAAGGGGAGGCCAGCTCCTACAATGAGCAGTTCTTC.

This chain uses TRBV11-2 with TRBJ1-2; 9 nucleotides match TRBD1. The CDR3 spans 14 residues. Trimming cost V 5 bases and J 7 bases; bases outside gene matches: 8. Per germline, CDR1 SGHAT and CDR2 FQNNGV. Here the CDR3 DNA reads TGTGCCAGCAGCGGACTACAGGGGGCCTTTGGCTACACCTTC. It encodes CASSGLQGAFGYTF. The whole variable domain, remainder taken from reference TRBV11-2 and TRBJ1-2, is EAGVAQSPRYKIIEKRQSVAFWCNPISGHATLYWYQQILGQGPKLLIQFQNNGVVDDSQLPKDRFSAERLKGVDSTLKIQPAKLEDSAVYLCASSGLQGAFGYTFGSGTRLTVV.

This clone was observed a single time. The chain combines TRBV18 with TRBJ1-5; no firm D call. Germline-derived CDR1 and CDR2 are KGHSH and LQKENI. The CDR3 spans 13 residues. The V gene lost 3 bases and the J gene lost 3 bases, with 6 bases spanning the gap. For the CDR3, the DNA is TGTGCCAGCTCACCCGAACTCAATCAGCCCCAGCATTTT. Amino acid sequence: CASSPELNQPQHF.

This clone appeared a few times. V and J are TRBV4-3 and TRBJ2-3; tentatively, D is TRBD2 (6 bases). This CDR3 has 16 residues. Trimming cost V 4 bases and J 6 bases, with 20 bases left between them. CDR1 and CDR2 from the germline V gene are LGHNA and YSLEER. The CDR3 nucleotides are TGCGCCAGCAGCCCTAAGGGCGGAGGGGTCAGGGATACGCAGTATTTT. It translates to CASSPKGGGVRDTQYF.

The chain couples TRBV6-1 to TRBJ2-1, with D possibly being TRBD1 (6 bases). V lost 6 bases and J lost 4, with 16 bases in between. Germline values: CDR1 MNHNS, CDR2 SASEGT. This CDR3 comprises 15 residues. This CDR3 is CASSDRSPGYNEQFF. For the CDR3, the DNA is TGTGCCAGCAGCGACAGGAGCCCAGGGTACAATGAGCAGTTCTTC.

The chain recombines TRBV7-8 with TRBJ2-7; the match to TRBD2 covers 14 bases. From germline, CDR1 is SGHVS and CDR2 FQNEAQ. The trim removed 5 bases at V and 4 bases at J, leaving 4 bases unmatched. The CDR3 runs 15 residues. The CDR3 nucleotides read TGTGCCAGCAGCCCAAGACTAGCGGGAGGGTACGAGCAGTACTTC. This encodes CASSPRLAGGYEQYF.

This chain connects TRBV28 to TRBJ2-7; 7 bases fit TRBD2. Germline assignment: CDR1 MDHEN and CDR2 SYDVKM. Unmatched junction bases numbered 5, after V lost 2 bases and J lost 4 bases. The CDR3 runs to 14 residues. CDR3 sequence reads: CASSLRSGVYEQYF. The CDR3 coding sequence is TGTGCCAGCAGTTTAAGGAGCGGGGTTTACGAGCAGTACTTC.

This sequence joins TRBV7-2 and TRBJ2-7; 9 bases are shared with TRBD2. Losses at the gene ends were 0 bases for V and 3 bases for J; bases not matched to a gene: 9. Per germline, CDR1 SGHTA and CDR2 FQGNSA. The CDR3 runs 17 residues. CDR3 in amino acids: CASSLAGGRARIYEQYF. DNA of the CDR3: TGTGCCAGCAGCTTAGCGGGCGGGAGGGCCCGAATCTACGAGCAGTACTTC.

This clone was observed a few times. The rearrangement joins TRBV6-1 to TRBJ2-5; 11 bases are a match to TRBD2. This CDR3 is built from 16 residues. The V gene's germline CDR1 is MNHNS and CDR2 SASEGT. V was pared by 2 bases and J by 6 bases, with 8 bases of the junction left unmatched. The CDR3 sequence: CASSELFSGGAKTQYF. The CDR3 DNA is TGTGCCAGCAGTGAATTGTTTAGCGGGGGGGCGAAGACCCAGTACTTC.

The CDR3 DNA reads TGTGCCAGCAGCTCATGGACTAGGTACAATGAGCAGTTCTTC. It translates to CASSSWTRYNEQFF. This sequence joins TRBV5-6 and TRBJ2-1, with 7 bases aligning to TRBD2. This CDR3 is built from 14 residues. V lost 3 bases to trimming and J lost 4 bases; unmatched junction nucleotides: 4. Germline loops: CDR1 SGHDT, CDR2 YYEEEE.